This T cell receptor (beta chain) came from a study of OX40 agonist ivuxolimab in advanced cancers. Looking at the study overall: Antecedent anti-PD-1, anti-PD-L1 or anti-CTLA-4 therapy was permissible, with roughly 40% having received some. Three individuals attained partial responses, comprising one hepatocellular carcinoma case and two cutaneous melanoma cases. General study findings and limits: People who partly responded at 0.1-3.0 mg/kg had some of the least clonal expansion seen.

The table came from immunoSEQ multiplex PCR; TCRdb's copy has only in-frame clones and leaves some out. This repertoire shows about 100,000 clones, around 94% found once; its top ten account for over 2%. V lost 6 bases and J lost 7, with 15 bases in between. Germline CDR1 reads MNHEY; CDR2 reads SVGAGI. This CDR3 is built from 14 residues. A word on this clone: Its antigen remains unknown.

The chain combines TRBV6-5 with TRBJ2-2, with D possibly matching TRBD2 (6 bases). The starting material was CD4+ or CD8+ T cells sorted from blood, obtained in a trial of the OX40 agonist ivuxolimab. The TCR was taken from an adult with an advanced solid tumor such as melanoma, head and neck, liver or kidney cancer. CDR3 coding DNA: TGTGCCAGCAGCCCCCGGGGGTACGACGGGGAGCTGTTTTTT. This encodes CASSPRGYDGELFF.